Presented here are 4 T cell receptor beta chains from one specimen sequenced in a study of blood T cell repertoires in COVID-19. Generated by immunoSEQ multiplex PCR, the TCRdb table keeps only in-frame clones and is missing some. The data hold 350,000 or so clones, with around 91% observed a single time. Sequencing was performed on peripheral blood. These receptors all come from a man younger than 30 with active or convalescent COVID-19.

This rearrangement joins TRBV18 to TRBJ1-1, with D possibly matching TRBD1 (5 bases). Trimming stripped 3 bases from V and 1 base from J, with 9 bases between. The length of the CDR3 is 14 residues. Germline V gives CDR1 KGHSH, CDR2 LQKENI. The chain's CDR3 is CASSPRGGNTEAFF. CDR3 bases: TGTGCCAGCTCACCCCGGGGGGGGAACACTGAAGCTTTCTTT.

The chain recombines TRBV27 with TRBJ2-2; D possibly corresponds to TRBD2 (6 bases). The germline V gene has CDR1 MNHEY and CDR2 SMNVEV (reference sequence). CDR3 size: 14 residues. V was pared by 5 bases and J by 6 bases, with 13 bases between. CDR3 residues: CASSGGVDPGELFF. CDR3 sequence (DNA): TGTGCCAGCAGTGGAGGGGTCGACCCCGGGGAGCTGTTTTTT.

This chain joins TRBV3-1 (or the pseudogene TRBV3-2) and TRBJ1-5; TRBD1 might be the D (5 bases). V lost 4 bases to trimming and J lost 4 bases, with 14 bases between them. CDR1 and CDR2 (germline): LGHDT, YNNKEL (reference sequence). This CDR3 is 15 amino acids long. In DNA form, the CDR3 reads TGTGCCAGCAGCCCCGGTCCGGGGGTAAATCAGCCCCAGCATTTT. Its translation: CASSPGPGVNQPQHF.

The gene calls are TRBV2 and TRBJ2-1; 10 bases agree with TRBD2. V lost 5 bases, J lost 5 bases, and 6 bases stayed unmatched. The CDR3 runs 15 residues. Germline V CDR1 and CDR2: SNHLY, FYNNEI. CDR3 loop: CASSKPGLANNEQFF. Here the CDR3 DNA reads TGTGCCAGCAGTAAGCCGGGACTAGCGAACAATGAGCAGTTCTTC.